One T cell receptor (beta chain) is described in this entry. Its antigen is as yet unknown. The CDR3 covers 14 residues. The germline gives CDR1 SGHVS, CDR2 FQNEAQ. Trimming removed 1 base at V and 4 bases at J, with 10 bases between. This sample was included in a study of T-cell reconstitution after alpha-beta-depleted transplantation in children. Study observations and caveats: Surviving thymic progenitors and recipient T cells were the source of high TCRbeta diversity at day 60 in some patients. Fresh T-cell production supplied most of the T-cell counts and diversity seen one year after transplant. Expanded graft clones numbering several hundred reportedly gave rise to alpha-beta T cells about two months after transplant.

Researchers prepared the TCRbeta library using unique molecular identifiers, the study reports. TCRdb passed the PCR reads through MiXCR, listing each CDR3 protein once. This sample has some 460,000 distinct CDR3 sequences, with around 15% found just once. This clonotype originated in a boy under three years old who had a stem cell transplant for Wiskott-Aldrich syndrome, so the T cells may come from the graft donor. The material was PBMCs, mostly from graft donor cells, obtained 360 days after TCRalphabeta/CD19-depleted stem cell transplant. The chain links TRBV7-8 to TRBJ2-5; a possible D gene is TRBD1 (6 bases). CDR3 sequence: CASSLDRAGETQYF. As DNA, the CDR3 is TGTGCCAGCAGCTTAGACAGGGCCGGAGAGACCCAGTACTTC.